The following is a T cell receptor (beta chain) sequence with its context. No antigen is known for it. The data are from a study of OX40 agonist ivuxolimab in advanced cancers. V lost 6 bases and J lost 1; bases outside the gene matches: 8. Germline V CDR1 and CDR2: MNHNS, SASEGT. The CDR3 consists of 15 residues. Profiled with immunoSEQ multiplex PCR; TCRdb holds only in-frame clones, not every one. The repertoire has 22,000 or so clones, nearly 80% of them found once; the top ten carry about 16%. The study's findings and limits: Among the lowest peripheral clonal expansion occurred in 0.1-3.0 mg/kg partial responders.

Specimen: CD4+ or CD8+ T cells sorted from blood, collected in a trial of the OX40 agonist ivuxolimab. The origin of this receptor is an adult with an advanced solid tumor such as melanoma, head and neck, liver or kidney cancer. The chain uses TRBV6-1 and TRBJ1-1; 7 bases are shared with TRBD1. CDR3 DNA: TGTGCCAGCAGGGCCCTCAGGACAGGGAACACTGAAGCTTTCTTT. This codes for CASRALRTGNTEAFF.